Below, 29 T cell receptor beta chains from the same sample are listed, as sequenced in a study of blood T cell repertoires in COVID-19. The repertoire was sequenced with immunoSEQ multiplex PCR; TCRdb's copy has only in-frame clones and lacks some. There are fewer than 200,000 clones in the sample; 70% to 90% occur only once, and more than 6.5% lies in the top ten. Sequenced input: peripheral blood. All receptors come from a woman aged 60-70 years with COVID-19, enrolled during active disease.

The CDR3: CASSWSRGPTGEQFF. CDR3 in DNA: TGTGCCAGCAGCTGGTCAAGGGGCCCTACAGGGGAGCAGTTCTTC. The chain is built from TRBV11-3 and TRBJ2-1; D is possibly TRBD1 (6 bases). CDR3 size: 15 residues. Between the trimmed V and J ends, which lost 4 bases and 10 bases, there was a span of 20 bases. CDR1 and CDR2 from the germline V gene are SGHNT and YENEEA.

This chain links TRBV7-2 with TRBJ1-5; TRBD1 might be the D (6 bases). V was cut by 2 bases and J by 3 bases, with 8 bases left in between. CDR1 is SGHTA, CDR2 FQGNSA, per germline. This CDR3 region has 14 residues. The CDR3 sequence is CASSLTGPNQPQHF. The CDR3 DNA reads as TGTGCCAGCAGCTTAACAGGGCCCAATCAGCCCCAGCATTTT.

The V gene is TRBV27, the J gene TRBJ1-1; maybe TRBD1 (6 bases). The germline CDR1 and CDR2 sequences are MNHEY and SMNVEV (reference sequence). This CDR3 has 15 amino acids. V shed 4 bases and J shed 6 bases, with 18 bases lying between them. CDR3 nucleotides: TGTGCCAGCAGTTCCTTTCCGGACAGCGCATCTGAAGCTTTCTTT. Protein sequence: CASSSFPDSASEAFF.

The CDR3 protein is CASRPGHMNTEAFF. The DNA of the CDR3 is TGTGCCAGCAGACCGGGACATATGAACACTGAAGCTTTCTTT. J is TRBJ1-1 and V is TRBV6-5; possibly TRBD1 for D (6 bases). The germline gives CDR1 MNHEY, CDR2 SVGAGI. Trimming took off 6 bases at V and 0 bases at J, with 11 bases between the two ends. The CDR3 totals 14 residues.

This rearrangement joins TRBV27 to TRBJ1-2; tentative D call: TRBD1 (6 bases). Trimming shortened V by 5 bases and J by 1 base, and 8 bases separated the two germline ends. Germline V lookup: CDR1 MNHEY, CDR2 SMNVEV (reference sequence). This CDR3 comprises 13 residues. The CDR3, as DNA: TGTGCCAGCAGTCAACAGGGTAACTATGGCTACACCTTC. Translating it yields CASSQQGNYGYTF.

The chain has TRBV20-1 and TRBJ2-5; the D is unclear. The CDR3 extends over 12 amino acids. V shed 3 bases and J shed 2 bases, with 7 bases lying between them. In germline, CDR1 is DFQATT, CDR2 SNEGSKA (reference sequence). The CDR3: CSASQNQETQYF. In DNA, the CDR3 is TGCAGTGCTAGTCAGAATCAAGAGACCCAGTACTTC.

CDR3 region: CASSLVSTGGEKLFF. The CDR3, as DNA: TGTGCCAGCAGCTTAGTATCAACAGGGGGTGAAAAACTGTTTTTT. J is TRBJ1-4 and V is TRBV7-2; TRBD1 aligns across 8 bases. Germline assignment: CDR1 SGHTA and CDR2 FQGNSA. Trimming cost V 1 base and J 7 bases; bases outside gene matches: 5. The CDR3 covers 15 residues.

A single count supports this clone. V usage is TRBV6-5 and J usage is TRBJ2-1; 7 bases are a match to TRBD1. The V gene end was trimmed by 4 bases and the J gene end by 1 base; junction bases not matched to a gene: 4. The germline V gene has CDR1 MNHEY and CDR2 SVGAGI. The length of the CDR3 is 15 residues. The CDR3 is CASSLDRASYNEQFF. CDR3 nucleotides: TGTGCCAGCAGTTTAGACAGGGCATCCTACAATGAGCAGTTCTTC.

For the CDR3, the DNA is TGTGCCAGCAGCACAGGGGTGAACACCGGGGAGCTGTTTTTT. Translated, it gives CASSTGVNTGELFF. The chain recombines TRBV9 with TRBJ2-2; TRBD1 matches 7 bases. Per the germline V gene, CDR1 is SGDLS and CDR2 is YYNGEE. CDR3 length equals 14 residues. V trimming: 4 bases; J trimming: 1 base; junction bases outside the gene matches: 1.

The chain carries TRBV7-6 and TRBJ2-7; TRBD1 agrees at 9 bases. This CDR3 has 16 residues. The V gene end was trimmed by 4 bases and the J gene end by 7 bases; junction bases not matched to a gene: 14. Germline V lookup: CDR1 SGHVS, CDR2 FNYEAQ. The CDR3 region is CASSSLVAQGAGEQYF. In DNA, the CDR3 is TGTGCCAGCAGCTCATTAGTGGCACAGGGGGCGGGGGAGCAGTACTTC.

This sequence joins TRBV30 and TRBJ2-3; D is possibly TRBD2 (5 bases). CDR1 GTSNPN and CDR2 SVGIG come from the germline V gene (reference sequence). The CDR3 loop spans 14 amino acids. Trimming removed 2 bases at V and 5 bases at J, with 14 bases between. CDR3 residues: CAWSLGLRVDTQYF. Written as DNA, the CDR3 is TGTGCCTGGAGTTTAGGCCTGAGGGTAGATACGCAGTATTTT.

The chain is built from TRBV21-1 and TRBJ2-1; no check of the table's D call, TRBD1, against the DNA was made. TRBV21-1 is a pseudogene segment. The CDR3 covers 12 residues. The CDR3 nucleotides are TGTGCCAGCAGCAAAGAGGGGGCAAGGTCGGTCTTC. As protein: CASSKEGARSVF.

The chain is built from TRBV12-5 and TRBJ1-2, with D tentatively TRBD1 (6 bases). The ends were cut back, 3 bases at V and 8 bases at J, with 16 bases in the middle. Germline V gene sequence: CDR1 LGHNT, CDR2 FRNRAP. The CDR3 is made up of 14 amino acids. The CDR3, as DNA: TGTGCTAGTGGTTTCCCCGACAGGTTGAGCGGCTACACCTTC. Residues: CASGFPDRLSGYTF.

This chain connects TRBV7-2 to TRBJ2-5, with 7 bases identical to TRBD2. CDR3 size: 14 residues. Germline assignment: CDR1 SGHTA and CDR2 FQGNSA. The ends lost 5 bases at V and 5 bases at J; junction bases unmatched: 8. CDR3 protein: CASSPGGAWETQYF. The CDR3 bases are TGTGCCAGCAGCCCGGGGGGTGCCTGGGAGACCCAGTACTTC.

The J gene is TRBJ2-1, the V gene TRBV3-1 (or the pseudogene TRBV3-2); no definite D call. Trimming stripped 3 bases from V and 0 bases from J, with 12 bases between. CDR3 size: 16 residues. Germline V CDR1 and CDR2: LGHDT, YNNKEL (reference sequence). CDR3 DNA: TGTGCCAGCAGCCAGAGAAGCCTTAGCTCCTACAATGAGCAGTTCTTC. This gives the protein CASSQRSLSSYNEQFF.

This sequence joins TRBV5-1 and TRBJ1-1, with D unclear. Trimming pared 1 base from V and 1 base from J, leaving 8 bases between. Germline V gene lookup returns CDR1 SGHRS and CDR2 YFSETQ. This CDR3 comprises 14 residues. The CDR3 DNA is TGCGCCAGCAGCTTGATCGCAGGGAACACTGAAGCTTTCTTT. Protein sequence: CASSLIAGNTEAFF.

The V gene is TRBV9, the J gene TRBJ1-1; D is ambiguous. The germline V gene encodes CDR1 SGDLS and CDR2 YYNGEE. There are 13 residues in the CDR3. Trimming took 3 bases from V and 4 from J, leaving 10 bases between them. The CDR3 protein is CASSGTRGTEAFF. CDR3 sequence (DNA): TGTGCCAGCAGCGGCACCCGGGGCACTGAAGCTTTCTTT.

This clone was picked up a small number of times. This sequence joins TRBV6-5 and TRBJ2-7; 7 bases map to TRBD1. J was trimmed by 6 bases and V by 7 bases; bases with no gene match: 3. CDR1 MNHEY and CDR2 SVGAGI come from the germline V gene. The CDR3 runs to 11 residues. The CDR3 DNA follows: TGTGCCAGCACCCGACAGGGCGAGCAGTACGTC. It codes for CASTRQGEQYV.

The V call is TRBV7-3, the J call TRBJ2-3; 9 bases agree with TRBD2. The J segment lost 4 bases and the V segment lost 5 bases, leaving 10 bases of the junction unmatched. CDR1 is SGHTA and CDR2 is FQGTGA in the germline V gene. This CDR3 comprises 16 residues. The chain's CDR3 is CASSPLAGGRPDTQYF. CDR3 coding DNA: TGTGCCAGCAGCCCCCTCGCGGGGGGGCGCCCAGATACGCAGTATTTT.

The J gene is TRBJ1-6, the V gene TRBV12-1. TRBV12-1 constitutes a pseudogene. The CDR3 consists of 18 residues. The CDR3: CASSFAEAAEKYNSPLHF. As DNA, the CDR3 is TGTGCCAGCAGCTTTGCGGAGGCGGCTGAAAAATATAATTCACCCCTCCACTTT.

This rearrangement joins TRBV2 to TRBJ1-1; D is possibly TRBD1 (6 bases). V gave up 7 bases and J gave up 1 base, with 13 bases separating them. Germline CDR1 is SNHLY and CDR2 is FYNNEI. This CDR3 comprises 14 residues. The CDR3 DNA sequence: TGTGCCAGCACTCCAGGGGTCTCGAACACTGAAGCTTTCTTT. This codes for CASTPGVSNTEAFF.

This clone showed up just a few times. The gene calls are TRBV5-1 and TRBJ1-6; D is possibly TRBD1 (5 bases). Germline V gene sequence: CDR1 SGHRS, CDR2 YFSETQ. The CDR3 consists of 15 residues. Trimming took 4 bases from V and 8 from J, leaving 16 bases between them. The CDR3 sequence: CASSARTGTDSPLHF. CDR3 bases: TGCGCCAGCAGCGCCCGCACCGGGACTGATTCACCCCTCCACTTT.

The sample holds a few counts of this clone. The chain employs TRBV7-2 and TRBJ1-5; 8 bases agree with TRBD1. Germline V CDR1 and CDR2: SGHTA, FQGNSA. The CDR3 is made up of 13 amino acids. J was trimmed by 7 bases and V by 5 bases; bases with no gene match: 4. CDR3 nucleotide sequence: TGTGCCAGCAGCAGGACAGGGCAGCAGCCCCAGCATTTT. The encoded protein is CASSRTGQQPQHF.

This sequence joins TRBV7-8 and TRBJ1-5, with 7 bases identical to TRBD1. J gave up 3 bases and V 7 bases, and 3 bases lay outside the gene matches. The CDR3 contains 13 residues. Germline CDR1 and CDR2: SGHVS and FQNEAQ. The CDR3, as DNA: TGTGCCAGCACCGACAGGGTCAATCAGCCCCAGCATTTT. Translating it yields CASTDRVNQPQHF.

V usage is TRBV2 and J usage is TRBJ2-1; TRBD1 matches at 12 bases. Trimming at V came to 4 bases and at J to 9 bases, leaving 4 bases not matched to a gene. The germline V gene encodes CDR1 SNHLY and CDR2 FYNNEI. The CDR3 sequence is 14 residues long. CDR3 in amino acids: CASSVGQGAGEQFF. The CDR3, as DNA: TGTGCCAGCAGTGTGGGACAGGGGGCTGGTGAGCAGTTCTTC.

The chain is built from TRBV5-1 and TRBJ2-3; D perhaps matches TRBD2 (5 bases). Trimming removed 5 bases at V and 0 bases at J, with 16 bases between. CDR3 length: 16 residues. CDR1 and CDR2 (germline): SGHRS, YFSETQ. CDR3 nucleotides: TGCGCCAGCAGACTTCTAGAGGGCTCGAGCACAGATACGCAGTATTTT. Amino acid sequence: CASRLLEGSSTDTQYF.

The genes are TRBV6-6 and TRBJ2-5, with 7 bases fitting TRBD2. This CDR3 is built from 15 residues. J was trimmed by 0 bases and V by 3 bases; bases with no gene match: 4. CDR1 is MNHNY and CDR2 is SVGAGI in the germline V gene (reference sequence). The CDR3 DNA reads TGTGCCAGCAGTTATGGCGGGGGAAACCAAGAGACCCAGTACTTC. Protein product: CASSYGGGNQETQYF.

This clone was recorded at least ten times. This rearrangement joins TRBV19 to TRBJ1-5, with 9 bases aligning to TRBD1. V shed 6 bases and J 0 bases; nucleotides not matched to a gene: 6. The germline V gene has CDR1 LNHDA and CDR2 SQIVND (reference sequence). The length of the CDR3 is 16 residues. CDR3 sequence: CASRHKTGGSNQPQHF. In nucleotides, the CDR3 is TGTGCCAGTAGGCATAAGACAGGGGGTAGCAATCAGCCCCAGCATTTT.

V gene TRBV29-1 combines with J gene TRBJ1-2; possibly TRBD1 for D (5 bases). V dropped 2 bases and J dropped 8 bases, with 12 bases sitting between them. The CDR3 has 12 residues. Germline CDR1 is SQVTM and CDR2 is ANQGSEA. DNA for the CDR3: TGCAGCGTTGAAATGGGGCGGGAAGGCTACACCTTC. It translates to CSVEMGREGYTF.